What follows is one T cell receptor (beta chain) and its context. Its cognate antigen is unknown. This CDR3 comprises 14 residues. With 4 bases removed from V and 0 bases from J, the gap between germline ends came to 8 bases. The germline CDR1 and CDR2 sequences are SGHKS and YYEKEE (reference sequence). The data derive from a study of T cell responses to AZD1222 COVID-19 vaccine. Findings and caveats of the study: Baseline serostatus was positive in only a handful of AZD1222 recipients. CD4 TCRs associated with vaccination spanned spike, dominating at 160-218 and 743-854.

Profiled with immunoSEQ multiplex PCR; TCRdb holds only in-frame clones, not every one. The sample lists around 70,000 clones, 80% to 90% occurring once. The specimen comprised peripheral blood, sampled on day 0 of AZD1222 vaccination. This chain uses TRBV5-5 with TRBJ1-5; D is unresolved. This sequence was found in an adult in good health. DNA of the CDR3: TGTGCCAGCAGCGGAATGCTTAGCAATCAGCCCCAGCATTTT. As protein: CASSGMLSNQPQHF. Complete variable domain (other parts from reference TRBV5-5 and TRBJ1-5): DAGVTQSPTHLIKTRGQQVTLRCSPISGHKSVSWYQQVLGQGPQFIFQYYEKEERGRGNFPDRFSARQFPNYSSELNVNALLLGDSALYLCASSGMLSNQPQHFGDGTRLSIL.